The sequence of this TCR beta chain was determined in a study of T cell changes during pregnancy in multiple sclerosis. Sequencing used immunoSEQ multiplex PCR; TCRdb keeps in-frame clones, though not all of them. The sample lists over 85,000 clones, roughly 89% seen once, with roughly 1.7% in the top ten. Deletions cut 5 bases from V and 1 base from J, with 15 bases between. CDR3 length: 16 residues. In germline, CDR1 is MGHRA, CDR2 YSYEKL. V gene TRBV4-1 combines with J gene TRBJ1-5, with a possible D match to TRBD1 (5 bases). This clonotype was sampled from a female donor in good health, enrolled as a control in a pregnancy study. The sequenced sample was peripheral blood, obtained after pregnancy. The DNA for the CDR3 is TGCGCCAGCAGCGAACCCTGGGGCCGGAGCAATCAGCCCCAGCATTTT. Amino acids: CASSEPWGRSNQPQHF.